One sample yielded the 20 T cell receptor beta chains listed below, sequenced in a study of memory CD4+ T cells and cytomegalovirus serostatus. The sort gate was single viable CD3+CD4+CD8-CD45RO+ cells for memory CD4+ T cells. Only in-frame clones appear in the TCRdb table, and some are missing; sequencing was by immunoSEQ multiplex PCR. The sample consists of about 62,000 clones, 75% to 80% of them appearing once. Sequenced material: memory CD4+ T cells from blood. Receptors were obtained from an adult in good health and CMV-seropositive.

The chain carries TRBV6-1 and TRBJ2-7; D could derive from TRBD1 or TRBD2 (5 bases each). The CDR3 loop spans 15 amino acids. V lost 4 bases, J lost 5 bases, and 18 bases lay in between. Germline V gene data show CDR1 as MNHNS and CDR2 as SASEGT. Written as DNA, the CDR3 is TGTGCCAGCAGTGGAGGCATGTCAGAGGGGCACGAGCAGTACTTC. Translated, it gives CASSGGMSEGHEQYF.

This clone was counted between two and nine times. One junction end does not reproduce the germline sequence, and a read error may be involved. The V gene is TRBV5-6, the J gene TRBJ1-1; TRBD1 matches at 8 bases. The CDR3 covers 12 residues. Per the germline V gene, CDR1 is SGHDT and CDR2 is YYEEEE. The CDR3 DNA sequence: TGTGCCAGCAGCTTTGGGCGGGCAGGACAGGGCTTT. Protein: CASSFGRAGQGF.

CDR3 in DNA: TGTGCCAGCAGCAAAGGTAACCCCCTGGGCGAAAAACTGTTTTTT. Translation gives CASSKGNPLGEKLFF. V is TRBV21-1 and J is TRBJ1-4; the table's D call, TRBD1, has no DNA check behind it. TRBV21-1 is given as a pseudogene. The CDR3 is made up of 15 amino acids.

The V and J genes are TRBV5-3 and TRBJ2-2; 7 bases align to TRBD2. TRBV5-3 has ORF status, its function being uncertain. This CDR3 spans 18 amino acids. After removal of 4 bases from V and 5 bases from J, the junction contained 17 bases not matched to a gene. DNA of the CDR3: TGTGCCAGAAGCCCCAAAACTAGCGCGGGGAATTTAACCGGGGAGCTGTTTTTT. Amino acids: CARSPKTSAGNLTGELFF.

The rearrangement joins TRBV6-5 to TRBJ2-3; D may be TRBD1 or TRBD2 (5 bases each). V was clipped by 6 bases and J by 4 bases, with 11 bases between them. CDR1 is MNHEY and CDR2 is SVGAGI in the germline V gene. CDR3 length: 13 residues. DNA for the CDR3: TGTGCCAGCAGATCGGGGACCCCAGATACGCAGTATTTT. Encoded protein: CASRSGTPDTQYF.

This chain uses TRBV2 with TRBJ2-7; D possibly corresponds to TRBD1 (6 bases). CDR3 length: 13 amino acids. V gave up 9 bases and J gave up 5 bases, with 17 bases separating them. Germline assignment: CDR1 SNHLY and CDR2 FYNNEI. The CDR3 is CASSAQGRDEQYF. The CDR3 bases are TGTGCCAGTTCCGCTCAGGGGCGCGACGAGCAGTACTTC.

The genes are TRBV21-1 and TRBJ1-6; the table assigns TRBD1, which was not confirmed against the DNA. TRBV21-1 is a listed pseudogene. This CDR3 has 18 amino acids. CDR3 region: CASSHRTGHISYNSPLHF. The CDR3 DNA sequence: TGTGCCAGCAGCCATCGGACAGGGCATATCTCCTATAATTCACCCCTCCACTTT.

A few counts support this clone. The chain couples TRBV28 to TRBJ2-7; 11 bases match TRBD2. This CDR3 region has 17 residues. V shed 3 bases and J 2 bases; nucleotides not matched to a gene: 9. Germline V gene sequence: CDR1 MDHEN, CDR2 SYDVKM. The CDR3 sequence: CASSFQASGRLTYEQYF. The CDR3 coding sequence is TGTGCCAGCAGTTTTCAGGCTAGCGGGAGGCTAACCTACGAGCAGTACTTC.

The chain has TRBV18 and TRBJ1-1; D possibly corresponds to TRBD1 (5 bases). There are 17 residues in the CDR3. V gave up 1 base and J gave up 3 bases, with 18 bases separating them. Germline CDR1 KGHSH, CDR2 LQKENI. CDR3 residues: CASSPRQLRGRDTEAFF. CDR3 coding DNA: TGTGCCAGCTCACCACGGCAATTGAGGGGTAGGGACACTGAAGCTTTCTTT.

The chain is built from TRBV4-1 and TRBJ2-5; TRBD2 is a possible D gene (5 bases). V was pared by 0 bases and J by 1 base, with 9 bases between. Germline V gene lookup returns CDR1 MGHRA and CDR2 YSYEKL. This CDR3 is 15 amino acids long. CDR3 sequence (DNA): TGCGCCAGCAGCCAAGAGCCGGGGTCCCAAGAGACCCAGTACTTC. Its translation: CASSQEPGSQETQYF.

There are a few counts of this clone. The chain recombines TRBV4-2 with TRBJ2-5; D remains ambiguous. CDR3 length: 14 amino acids. The germline V and J ends were trimmed by 0 bases and 4 bases, with 9 bases remaining between them. The germline gives CDR1 LGHNA, CDR2 YNFKEQ. This CDR3 is CASSQEWEGETQYF. The DNA of the CDR3 is TGTGCCAGCAGCCAAGAGTGGGAAGGAGAGACCCAGTACTTC.

The genes are TRBV10-3 and TRBJ2-1; 7 bases fit TRBD2. J lost 5 bases, V lost 0 bases, and 1 base had no gene match. CDR3 size: 14 residues. Germline values: CDR1 ENHRY, CDR2 SYGVKD. The CDR3 sequence: CAISESAGDNEQFF. The CDR3 nucleotides are TGTGCCATCAGTGAGTCGGCGGGGGACAATGAGCAGTTCTTC.

This clone is labeled as medium-sized (0.01 to 0.1%). The rearrangement joins TRBV7-9 to TRBJ1-1; D is unclear. Per germline, CDR1 SEHNR and CDR2 FQNEAQ (reference sequence). The CDR3 covers 11 residues. Trimming stripped 8 bases from V and 1 base from J, with 5 bases between. The CDR3, as DNA: TGTGCCAGCGAAAGGAACACTGAAGCTTTCTTT. Translating gives CASERNTEAFF.

This clone was recorded only once. The chain is built from TRBV7-8 and TRBJ2-7, with D perhaps TRBD1 or TRBD2 (5 bases each). CDR3 length: 13 amino acids. V lost 5 bases and J lost 6, with 14 bases in between. Germline V lookup: CDR1 SGHVS, CDR2 FQNEAQ. The CDR3: CASSPSRESEQYF. CDR3 nucleotides: TGTGCCAGCAGCCCTTCCAGGGAGAGCGAGCAGTACTTC.

The chain carries TRBV10-1 and TRBJ2-1; either TRBD1 or TRBD2 may fit D (5 bases each). Trimming left V 0 bases short and J 9 bases short, with 6 bases between. The CDR3 loop spans 12 amino acids. Looked up from germline, CDR1 is WNHNN and CDR2 is SYGVQD (reference sequence). The CDR3 DNA follows: TGCGCCAGCAGTGAGTCGAGGGGTGAGCAGTTCTTC. The encoded protein is CASSESRGEQFF.

The chain recombines TRBV7-9 with TRBJ1-2, with D perhaps matching TRBD1 (6 bases). The germline V gene encodes CDR1 SEHNR and CDR2 FQNEAQ (reference sequence). With 6 bases removed from V and 8 bases from J, the gap between germline ends came to 19 bases. There are 14 residues in the CDR3. The DNA for the CDR3 is TGTGCCAGCAGGCACAGGGAGGGGCGCGACGGCTACACCTTC. Residues: CASRHREGRDGYTF.

This clone was picked up a small number of times. The gene calls are TRBV10-3 and TRBJ2-3; D could derive from TRBD1 or TRBD2 (6 bases each). The V gene's germline CDR1 is ENHRY and CDR2 SYGVKD. The CDR3 is 16 amino acids. V was cut by 0 bases and J by 4 bases, with 14 bases left in between. The CDR3 loop reads CAISESGTPGADTQYF. Here the CDR3 DNA reads TGTGCCATCAGTGAGTCGGGGACTCCAGGGGCAGATACGCAGTATTTT.

The chain couples TRBV7-2 to TRBJ2-7; 7 bases agree with TRBD1. Per the germline V gene, CDR1 is SGHTA and CDR2 is FQGNSA. This CDR3 region has 14 residues. V shed 4 bases and J 4 bases; nucleotides not matched to a gene: 7. The DNA for the CDR3 is TGTGCCAGCAGCTCGACAGGGATGGTGTACGAGCAGTACTTC. Its protein is CASSSTGMVYEQYF. Drawing the rest from reference TRBV7-2 and TRBJ2-7, the complete variable domain is GAGVSQSPSNKVTEKGKDVELRCDPISGHTALYWYRQSLGQGLEFLIYFQGNSAPDKSGLPSDRFSAERTGGSVSTLTIQRTQQEDSAVYLCASSSTGMVYEQYFGPGTRLTVT.

This sequence joins TRBV5-6 and TRBJ1-3; 7 positions match TRBD1. The CDR3 is 14 amino acids. V was clipped by 0 bases and J by 9 bases; unmatched bases: 6. CDR1 is SGHDT and CDR2 is YYEEEE in the germline V gene. The CDR3 DNA follows: TGTGCCAGCAGCTTGGAACAGGGGAGGGTCACCATATATTTT. It yields the protein CASSLEQGRVTIYF.

The rearrangement joins TRBV7-2 to TRBJ2-5; D unclear. CDR1 is SGHTA and CDR2 is FQGNSA in the germline V gene. CDR3 length: 14 residues. Trimming left V 5 bases short and J 4 bases short, with 14 bases between. DNA of the CDR3: TGTGCCAGCAGCCCTACTGGCTGGGGAGAGACCCAGTACTTC. Its translation is CASSPTGWGETQYF. Filled out from reference TRBV7-2 and TRBJ2-5, the complete variable domain reads GAGVSQSPSNKVTEKGKDVELRCDPISGHTALYWYRQSLGQGLEFLIYFQGNSAPDKSGLPSDRFSAERTGGSVSTLTIQRTQQEDSAVYLCASSPTGWGETQYFGPGTRLLVL.